This passage covers 28 T cell receptor beta chains from one sample sequenced in a study of a mutant IDH1 vaccine in newly diagnosed glioma. Clones were read by immunoSEQ multiplex PCR, and TCRdb kept only the in-frame ones, dropping some. The sample lists about 60,000 clones, approximately 88% occurring once. Time point in this sample: week 11, during vaccination. Vaccinated patients received 300 ug of mutant IDH1 20-mer peptide per dose, with topical imiquimod. Their target antigens are unknown. The specimen comprised PBMCs, sampled from a glioma patient whose treatment included an IDH1 peptide vaccine. These receptors originate from a woman between 45 and 60 years old with glioma.

The chain is built from TRBV5-1 and TRBJ2-7; no firm D call. The CDR3 contains 13 residues. CDR1 and CDR2 from the germline V gene are SGHRS and YFSETQ. The V and J ends lost 0 bases and 5 bases respectively, with 9 bases between them. CDR3 DNA: TGCGCCAGCAGCTTGGCGAGCGTCAACGAGCAGTACTTC. It is translated as CASSLASVNEQYF. The entire variable domain, with the rest obtained from reference TRBV5-1 and TRBJ2-7, is as follows: KAGVTQTPRYLIKTRGQQVTLSCSPISGHRSVSWYQQTPGQGLQFLFEYFSETQRNKGNFPGRFSGRQFSNSRSEMNVSTLELGDSALYLCASSLASVNEQYFGPGTRLTVT.

V and J are TRBV6-5 and TRBJ1-5, with D maybe TRBD1 (5 bases). The CDR3 has 15 residues. Trimming took 2 bases from V and 5 from J, leaving 13 bases between them. Looked up from germline, CDR1 is MNHEY and CDR2 is SVGAGI. The CDR3 DNA sequence: TGTGCCAGCAGTTACGCAGGGCCGTCGGATCAGCCCCAGCATTTT. This sequence encodes CASSYAGPSDQPQHF.

The chain joins TRBV7-8 to TRBJ2-3; 9 bases are a match to TRBD2. Losses at the gene ends were 6 bases for V and 4 bases for J; bases not matched to a gene: 8. The length of the CDR3 is 15 residues. CDR1 is SGHVS and CDR2 is FQNEAQ in the germline V gene. The CDR3 coding sequence is TGTGCCAGCAGTCCGGCGGGGGGGCCCTCAGATACGCAGTATTTT. Protein product: CASSPAGGPSDTQYF.

The chain is built from TRBV6-5 and TRBJ2-7, with a tentative D call TRBD1 (6 bases). Germline V gene data show CDR1 as MNHEY and CDR2 as SVGAGI. The CDR3 spans 13 residues. The V end was cut by 8 bases, the J end by 0 bases, with 11 bases between. The CDR3 is CASGRGSSYEQYF. The CDR3 nucleotides read TGTGCCAGCGGAAGGGGGAGCTCCTACGAGCAGTACTTC.

This chain joins TRBV19 and TRBJ2-7; D not resolved. V was pared by 6 bases and J by 5 bases, with 8 bases between. Germline lookup yields CDR1 LNHDA and CDR2 SQIVND (reference sequence). This CDR3 contains 11 residues. CDR3 in amino acids: CASRAGNEQYF. As DNA, the CDR3 is TGTGCCAGTAGGGCAGGTAACGAGCAGTACTTC.

The V call is TRBV5-1, the J call TRBJ1-3, with a tentative D call TRBD1 (6 bases). V lost 4 bases and J lost 0, with 14 bases in between. Germline V CDR1 and CDR2: SGHRS, YFSETQ. This CDR3 has 16 amino acids. DNA for the CDR3: TGCGCCAGCAGCCCGCAGGGGCCTAACTCTGGAAACACCATATATTTT. This codes for CASSPQGPNSGNTIYF.

V and J are TRBV5-1 and TRBJ1-6, with a tentative D call TRBD1 (5 bases). The CDR3 sequence is 15 residues long. Germline V gives CDR1 SGHRS, CDR2 YFSETQ. V dropped 4 bases and J dropped 7 bases, with 15 bases sitting between them. The CDR3 sequence: CASSVLQAGNSPLHF. The CDR3 nucleotides are TGCGCCAGCAGCGTCCTACAGGCTGGCAATTCACCCCTCCACTTT.

This clone was picked up a small number of times. The V gene is TRBV21-1, the J gene TRBJ1-5; TRBD1 is the table's D call and was not checked against the DNA. TRBV21-1 is given as a pseudogene. The CDR3 is 17 amino acids. In nucleotides, the CDR3 is TGTGCCAGCAGCAAAGGGGGTGGCGGACAGACAGATCAGCCCCAGCATTTT. Translating gives CASSKGGGGQTDQPQHF.

V is TRBV27 and J is TRBJ2-4; the D is unclear. This CDR3 has 14 residues. Between the trimmed V and J ends, which lost 3 bases and 1 base, there was a span of 7 bases. From germline, CDR1 is MNHEY and CDR2 SMNVEV (reference sequence). CDR3 protein: CASSLVGAKNIQYF. The DNA for the CDR3 is TGTGCCAGCAGTTTGGTGGGTGCCAAAAACATTCAGTACTTC.

The chain employs TRBV7-2 and TRBJ1-1; 7 bases are a match to TRBD1. V shed 1 base and J 4 bases; nucleotides not matched to a gene: 6. The germline V gene encodes CDR1 SGHTA and CDR2 FQGNSA. The CDR3 length is 15 residues. Written as DNA, the CDR3 is TGTGCCAGCAGCTTAGTTGGCCAGGGGGGCACTGAAGCTTTCTTT. It encodes CASSLVGQGGTEAFF. Complete variable domain (other parts from reference TRBV7-2 and TRBJ1-1): GAGVSQSPSNKVTEKGKDVELRCDPISGHTALYWYRQSLGQGLEFLIYFQGNSAPDKSGLPSDRFSAERTGGSVSTLTIQRTQQEDSAVYLCASSLVGQGGTEAFFGQGTRLTVV.

This rearrangement joins TRBV25-1 to TRBJ1-3; 8 bases agree with TRBD1. The CDR3 covers 14 residues. After removal of 6 bases from V and 0 bases from J, the junction contained 1 base not matched to a gene. Germline CDR1 reads MGHDK; CDR2 reads SYGVNS. The CDR3 DNA sequence: TGTGCCAGCAGCGACAGGGGCTCTGGAAACACCATATATTTT. It is translated as CASSDRGSGNTIYF. Filled out from reference TRBV25-1 and TRBJ1-3, the complete variable domain reads EADIYQTPRYLVIGTGKKITLECSQTMGHDKMYWYQQDPGMELHLIHYSYGVNSTEKGDLSSESTVSRIRTEHFPLTLESARPSHTSQYLCASSDRGSGNTIYFGEGSWLTVV.

This clone occurred once. This chain connects TRBV19 to TRBJ1-2, with a weak D call TRBD1 (6 bases). This CDR3 has 12 residues. Germline V gene sequence: CDR1 LNHDA, CDR2 SQIVND (reference sequence). The germline V and J ends were trimmed by 9 bases and 4 bases, with 12 bases remaining between them. In DNA form, the CDR3 reads TGTGCCAGCTTACAGGGACTCTATGGCTACACCTTC. It encodes CASLQGLYGYTF.

J is TRBJ2-7 and V is TRBV9; tentative D call: TRBD2 (6 bases). The V gene lost 4 bases and the J gene lost 7 bases, with 18 bases spanning the gap. Germline V CDR1 and CDR2: SGDLS, YYNGEE. The CDR3 runs to 14 residues. The CDR3 nucleotides read TGTGCCAGCAGCACCCTCGGGACTCTGGGGGAGCAGTACTTC. Translating it yields CASSTLGTLGEQYF.

The chain carries TRBV14 and TRBJ2-7; either TRBD1 or TRBD2 may supply D (7 bases each). V was trimmed by 0 bases and J by 2 bases, leaving 17 bases between them. The CDR3 length is 17 residues. From germline, CDR1 is SGHDN and CDR2 FVKESK. This chain's CDR3 is CASSQERLQGGTYEQYF. CDR3 sequence (DNA): TGTGCCAGCAGCCAAGAACGTCTGCAGGGGGGGACCTACGAGCAGTACTTC.

This chain uses TRBV6-5 with TRBJ2-2; the D gene is possibly TRBD2 (5 bases). The V end was cut by 8 bases, the J end by 3 bases, with 13 bases between. Germline lookup yields CDR1 MNHEY and CDR2 SVGAGI. The CDR3 covers 14 residues. The CDR3 nucleotides are TGTGCCAGCGGACTCGGGCCTTACACCGGGGAGCTGTTTTTT. Translation gives CASGLGPYTGELFF.

Regarding this clone: This CDR3 is also generated by other DNA sequences in the sample. V usage is TRBV5-1 and J usage is TRBJ1-1, with a tentative D call TRBD1 (6 bases). The CDR3 runs to 14 residues. Trimming cost V 0 bases and J 3 bases, with 9 bases left between them. Germline CDR1 is SGHRS and CDR2 is YFSETQ. CDR3 residues: CASSLAGGYTEAFF. CDR3 in DNA: TGCGCCAGCAGCTTGGCCGGGGGCTACACTGAAGCTTTCTTT.

This chain uses TRBV2 with TRBJ2-2, with 7 bases identical to TRBD1. The junction had 4 bases not matched to a gene; V was cut back by 5 bases and J by 1 base. Germline values: CDR1 SNHLY, CDR2 FYNNEI. CDR3 size: 15 residues. This CDR3 reads CASSKGGLNTGELFF. The CDR3 DNA reads as TGTGCCAGCAGTAAAGGGGGCCTGAACACCGGGGAGCTGTTTTTT.

The rearrangement links TRBV5-8 to TRBJ2-4, with 10 bases identical to TRBD1. CDR1 SGHTS and CDR2 YDEGEE come from the germline V gene. CDR3 length: 19 amino acids. V shed 3 bases, J shed 1 base, and the junction held 13 bases outside the gene matches. This chain's CDR3 is CASSSGTGVAGSAKNIQYF. CDR3 DNA: TGTGCCAGCAGCTCAGGGACAGGGGTGGCGGGGTCGGCCAAAAACATTCAGTACTTC.

The genes are TRBV9 and TRBJ2-6; the match to TRBD1 covers 8 bases. J lost 0 bases, V lost 0 bases, and 5 bases had no gene match. CDR1 is SGDLS, CDR2 YYNGEE, per germline. The CDR3 length is 18 residues. CDR3 DNA: TGTGCCAGCAGCGTAGATGCAGGGGGCCGCTCTGGGGCCAACGTCCTGACTTTC. Its translation: CASSVDAGGRSGANVLTF.

This sequence joins TRBV7-2 and TRBJ1-2; weak D call: TRBD1 (5 bases). Trimming shortened V by 5 bases and J by 8 bases, and 15 bases separated the two germline ends. The CDR3 spans 13 residues. The germline V gene has CDR1 SGHTA and CDR2 FQGNSA. In DNA, the CDR3 is TGTGCCAGCAGCCGAGCTAGGACACAAGGCTACACCTTC. Its translation: CASSRARTQGYTF.

This chain joins TRBV5-4 and TRBJ1-2, with D hard to call. Germline CDR1 SGHNT, CDR2 YYREEE (reference sequence). The CDR3 length is 15 residues. Trimming took 6 bases from V and 0 from J, leaving 15 bases between them. Written as DNA, the CDR3 is TGTGCCAGCACCCGCGGCATACGACCTAACTATGGCTACACCTTC. Its translation is CASTRGIRPNYGYTF.

CDR3: CASSSGLQTGGYTF. In DNA, the CDR3 is TGTGCCAGCAGTTCGGGACTTCAGACGGGTGGCTACACCTTC. The chain combines TRBV2 with TRBJ1-2, with D perhaps matching TRBD1 (5 bases). The germline V gene encodes CDR1 SNHLY and CDR2 FYNNEI. Trimming pared 5 bases from V and 7 bases from J, leaving 17 bases between. CDR3 size: 14 residues.

V is TRBV2 and J is TRBJ1-5; D remains ambiguous. Germline lookup yields CDR1 SNHLY and CDR2 FYNNEI. V dropped 0 bases and J dropped 2 bases, with 11 bases sitting between them. The CDR3 length is 16 residues. CDR3 DNA sequence: TGTGCCAGCAGTGAAGCGCTTGGGAAGGGCAATCAGCCCCAGCATTTT. It specifies CASSEALGKGNQPQHF.

This chain links TRBV4-1 with TRBJ2-7, with 9 bases fitting TRBD1. This CDR3 spans 17 amino acids. CDR1 is MGHRA and CDR2 is YSYEKL in the germline V gene. The trim removed 1 base at V and 1 base at J, leaving 8 bases unmatched. The CDR3 DNA is TGCGCCAGCAGCCAAGCCCCCGGGACAGGGACATCCTACGAGCAGTACTTC. Translated: CASSQAPGTGTSYEQYF.

V and J are TRBV5-4 and TRBJ2-5; maybe TRBD2 (6 bases). V lost 0 bases and J 3 bases, leaving 6 bases between the germline ends. Germline-derived CDR1 and CDR2 are SGHNT and YYREEE (reference sequence). This CDR3 has 13 residues. The CDR3: CASSLVAEETQYF. The CDR3 DNA follows: TGTGCCAGCAGCTTGGTAGCGGAAGAGACCCAGTACTTC.

This clone was detected once. The rearrangement joins TRBV4-1 to TRBJ2-3; D is ambiguous. V was trimmed by 1 base and J by 4 bases, leaving 21 bases between them. Germline V gives CDR1 MGHRA, CDR2 YSYEKL. The CDR3 length is 18 residues. CDR3 sequence reads: CASSQARSRTRSADTQYF. In DNA form, the CDR3 reads TGCGCCAGCAGCCAAGCAAGGAGCCGGACCCGAAGTGCAGATACGCAGTATTTT.

CDR3 sequence (DNA): TGTGCCAGCAGCCCGGGGGGAGGGGCGACGAGCTCCTACGAGCAGTACTTC. It is translated as CASSPGGGATSSYEQYF. The rearrangement joins TRBV7-2 to TRBJ2-7; TRBD2 aligns across 7 bases. CDR1 is SGHTA, CDR2 FQGNSA, per germline. The CDR3 has 17 residues. V shed 5 bases and J 0 bases; nucleotides not matched to a gene: 13.

The CDR3 nucleotides read TGCGCCAGCAGCATCGTTGCAGGTTCGACTGAAGCTTTCTTT. The encoded protein is CASSIVAGSTEAFF. V and J are TRBV5-1 and TRBJ1-1, with D hard to call. The CDR3 covers 14 residues. Trimming took 4 bases from V and 5 from J, leaving 15 bases between them. Germline assignment: CDR1 SGHRS and CDR2 YFSETQ.